This record concerns one T cell receptor beta chain sequence. Authors' analysis steps: Using reference gene primer amplification, nucleated cell counts were estimated. Libraries were prepared by immunoSEQ multiplex PCR; TCRdb keeps only in-frame clonotypes and omits some of them. D and trimming were read from the DNA, whereas the V and J calls and clone size are those reported in that table. This repertoire shows about 270,000 clones, 82% found once; its top ten account for less than 4%. This record comes from a study of blood T cell repertoires in COVID-19. Overall study: The samples span acute and convalescent COVID-19 from the United States, Italy and Spain. PBMCs, B-cell-depleted T cells, or T cells provided the cDNA or gDNA that made up the material.

Germline lookup yields CDR1 MNHEY and CDR2 SVGAGI. V dropped 6 bases and J dropped 4 bases, with 14 bases sitting between them. The CDR3 is 14 amino acids. This TCR was sampled from a woman under 30 with acute or convalescent COVID-19. The chain recombines TRBV6-5 with TRBJ2-3; tentatively, D is TRBD1 (6 bases). The sequenced material came from peripheral blood. CDR3 bases: TGTGCCAGCAGGAGACAGGAGGCCGCAGATACGCAGTATTTT. Its translation: CASRRQEAADTQYF.